The 2 T cell receptor beta chains listed next were all sequenced from one sample in a study of early T cells in non-severe SARS-CoV-2 infection. A single record per CDR3 protein comes from TCRdb applying MiXCR to the 5' RACE reads. The sample comprises roughly 35,000 distinct CDR3 sequences, approximately 9.2% of which are singletons, and about 13% rests with the top ten. Sequenced input: whole blood. These receptors all stem from an adult who was a healthcare worker with PCR-confirmed SARS-CoV-2 infection or an uninfected control (not recorded which).

This clonotype was seen many times. This chain joins TRBV6-2 or TRBV6-3 and TRBJ1-1; TRBD1 might be the D (5 bases). CDR1 is MNHEY and CDR2 is SVGEGT in the germline V gene. This CDR3 spans 13 amino acids. Trimming took off 6 bases at V and 2 bases at J, with 10 bases between the two ends. The CDR3 nucleotides read TGTGCCAGCAGAAGACAGATAAACACTGAAGCTTTCTTT. It specifies CASRRQINTEAFF.

CDR3 protein: CASSPGSSSYEQYF. CDR3 nucleotides: TGTGCCAGCAGCCCGGGGAGTAGCTCCTACGAGCAGTACTTC. The V gene is TRBV6-5, the J gene TRBJ2-7; D perhaps matches TRBD2 (5 bases). The CDR3 length is 14 residues. The germline V and J ends were trimmed by 6 bases and 0 bases, with 12 bases remaining between them. Per germline, CDR1 MNHEY and CDR2 SVGAGI.